This entry lists 19 T cell receptor beta chains sequenced from one sample in a study of blood T cells in healthy people across ages. A J-beta primer mix and a sample-barcoded 5' primer were used in a second PCR of about 6 to 12 cycles. From the 5' RACE reads, TCRdb called clonotypes with MiXCR, one entry per CDR3 protein. The table lists hundreds of thousands of distinct CDR3 sequences, roughly 50% of them singletons. Sequenced sample: blood. The receptors here all came from a man aged 25 to 40 in good health.

The gene calls are TRBV9 and TRBJ2-1, with TRBD2 matching 7 bases. Losses at the gene ends were 4 bases for V and 9 bases for J; bases not matched to a gene: 19. The germline V gene has CDR1 SGDLS and CDR2 YYNGEE. The CDR3 sequence is 17 residues long. The CDR3 is CASSPLGGTASLGEQFF. The CDR3 DNA follows: TGTGCCAGCAGCCCCCTGGGGGGGACCGCGTCGCTAGGTGAGCAGTTCTTC.

The V call is TRBV11-1, the J call TRBJ1-2; unclear D gene. Deletions cut 5 bases from V and 3 bases from J, with 13 bases between. In germline, CDR1 is SGHAT, CDR2 FQDESV (reference sequence). The CDR3 consists of 14 residues. The CDR3 protein is CASSRLGTDYGYTF. In DNA, the CDR3 is TGTGCCAGCAGCCGGCTGGGTACGGACTATGGCTACACCTTC.

This rearrangement joins TRBV20-1 to TRBJ2-1, with TRBD2 as a possible D gene (6 bases). V lost 8 bases and J 6 bases, leaving 20 bases between the germline ends. The CDR3 consists of 14 residues. The germline gives CDR1 DFQATT, CDR2 SNEGSKA (reference sequence). The CDR3 sequence: CSPLSRAGSNEQFF. For the CDR3, the DNA is TGCAGTCCATTAAGTCGGGCGGGGTCCAATGAGCAGTTCTTC.

This chain uses TRBV7-9 with TRBJ1-4; perhaps TRBD1 as D (6 bases). Germline V CDR1 and CDR2: SEHNR, FQNEAQ (reference sequence). This CDR3 comprises 14 residues. Trimming left V 6 bases short and J 5 bases short, with 13 bases between. CDR3 DNA sequence: TGTGCCAGCAGTGCAGGGGATCTCAATGAAAAACTGTTTTTT. Translating it yields CASSAGDLNEKLFF.

This clonotype was observed a handful of times. The V gene is TRBV6-5, the J gene TRBJ1-2; 10 bases line up with TRBD1. The CDR3 is 16 residues long. In germline, CDR1 is MNHEY, CDR2 SVGAGI. Trimming cost V 8 bases and J 7 bases; bases outside gene matches: 16. The CDR3 is CASGDRDRGRGGGYTF. The CDR3 DNA reads as TGTGCCAGCGGAGACCGGGACAGGGGCCGAGGGGGTGGCTACACCTTC.

The chain is built from TRBV25-1 and TRBJ1-6, with 10 nucleotides matching TRBD1. The germline V gene has CDR1 MGHDK and CDR2 SYGVNS. This CDR3 spans 14 amino acids. The junction had 2 bases not matched to a gene; V was cut back by 4 bases and J by 8 bases. The CDR3 nucleotides read TGTGCCAGCAGTGGGGACAGGGGAGATTCACCCCTCCACTTT. Amino acid sequence: CASSGDRGDSPLHF. Looking up the rest from reference TRBV25-1 and TRBJ1-6 gives the full variable domain: EADIYQTPRYLVIGTGKKITLECSQTMGHDKMYWYQQDPGMELHLIHYSYGVNSTEKGDLSSESTVSRIRTEHFPLTLESARPSHTSQYLCASSGDRGDSPLHFGNGTRLTVT.

The chain has TRBV6-2 or TRBV6-3 and TRBJ1-2; D may be TRBD1 (6 bases). Germline V gene sequence: CDR1 MNHEY, CDR2 SVGEGT. Trimming removed 6 bases from V and 3 bases from J, with 17 bases in between. The CDR3 contains 15 residues. CDR3 in DNA: TGTGCCAGCAGCTCGAGGGGGGTCGTTTACTATGGCTACACCTTC. It codes for CASSSRGVVYYGYTF.

The chain carries TRBV12-3 or TRBV12-4 and TRBJ2-3; no clear D. The CDR3 is 13 residues long. V was trimmed by 4 bases and J by 7 bases, leaving 12 bases between them. The CDR3 loop reads CASSYTISNTQYF. Written as DNA, the CDR3 is TGTGCCAGCAGTTACACAATCTCTAATACGCAGTATTTT.

V and J are TRBV7-9 and TRBJ2-4, with D perhaps TRBD2 (6 bases). The J call is uncertain, as TRBJ2-5 better fits the DNA end. The CDR3 contains 13 residues. Germline values: CDR1 SEHNR, CDR2 FQNEAQ (reference sequence). CDR3 in amino acids: CASSRLEVATQYF. The CDR3 bases are TGTGCCAGCAGCCGACTAGAGGTCGCGACCCAGTACTTC.

The V call is TRBV7-2, the J call TRBJ2-5, with D uncertain. The CDR3 has 13 amino acids. Between the trimmed V and J ends, which lost 1 base and 4 bases, there was a span of 7 bases. Per germline, CDR1 SGHTA and CDR2 FQGNSA. The CDR3 region is CASSLVARETQYF. CDR3 bases: TGTGCCAGCAGCTTAGTGGCCCGAGAGACCCAGTACTTC.

This clonotype turned up a few times. CDR3 in amino acids: CASSQGGTGETQYF. The CDR3 DNA is TGTGCCAGCAGCCAGGGAGGGACAGGGGAGACCCAGTACTTC. J is TRBJ2-5 and V is TRBV4-2; 9 bases fit TRBD1. The CDR3 consists of 14 residues. The junction had 4 bases not matched to a gene; V was cut back by 3 bases and J by 5 bases. Looked up from germline, CDR1 is LGHNA and CDR2 is YNFKEQ.

The chain has TRBV20-1 and TRBJ2-6, with TRBD1 as a possible D gene (6 bases). The germline V gene has CDR1 DFQATT and CDR2 SNEGSKA (reference sequence). The germline V and J ends were trimmed by 5 bases and 4 bases, with 12 bases remaining between them. The length of the CDR3 is 14 residues. The DNA of the CDR3 is TGCAGTGCTTCACCAGGGGTAGGGGCCAACGTCCTGACTTTC. It is translated as CSASPGVGANVLTF.

The chain carries TRBV27 and TRBJ1-1; tentatively, D is TRBD1 (5 bases). V gave up 4 bases and J gave up 2 bases, with 14 bases separating them. CDR3 length: 15 amino acids. Germline V gives CDR1 MNHEY, CDR2 SMNVEV (reference sequence). The CDR3 nucleotides read TGTGCCAGCAGTTCTGCCGGGCAGGGTAACACTGAAGCTTTCTTT. Protein sequence: CASSSAGQGNTEAFF.

This chain uses TRBV7-2 with TRBJ2-5; the match to TRBD1 covers 12 bases. This CDR3 has 15 residues. V was clipped by 3 bases and J by 4 bases; unmatched bases: 3. The germline V gene has CDR1 SGHTA and CDR2 FQGNSA. Here the CDR3 reads CASSFEGQGAETQYF. In nucleotides, the CDR3 is TGTGCCAGCAGCTTCGAGGGACAGGGGGCAGAGACCCAGTACTTC.

This clonotype was counted once. This chain connects TRBV6-5 to TRBJ1-2; the D is unclear. This CDR3 contains 14 residues. Trimming stripped 7 bases from V and 3 bases from J, with 15 bases between. CDR1 MNHEY and CDR2 SVGAGI come from the germline V gene. Here the CDR3 DNA reads TGTGCCAGCAAGACCCGGGCTGGTGACTATGGCTACACCTTC. Residues: CASKTRAGDYGYTF.

The chain employs TRBV10-3 and TRBJ2-7; D may be TRBD2 (6 bases). CDR1 and CDR2 from the germline V gene are ENHRY and SYGVKD. The V end lost 0 bases, the J end lost 4 bases, and 13 bases lay between the germline ends. The CDR3 has 15 residues. CDR3 residues: CAISESTLGRYEQYF. In DNA, the CDR3 is TGTGCCATCAGTGAGTCGACTCTTGGGAGGTACGAGCAGTACTTC.

Only a few counts were recorded for this clonotype. V usage is TRBV20-1 and J usage is TRBJ2-7; D possibly corresponds to TRBD1 (6 bases). CDR1 is DFQATT, CDR2 SNEGSKA, per germline (reference sequence). V was shortened by 6 bases and J by 6 bases, with 18 bases between the two germline ends. This CDR3 region has 13 residues. The CDR3 DNA reads as TGCAGTGCCCCGCGACAGGCTGCATTCGAGCAGTACTTC. Amino acid sequence: CSAPRQAAFEQYF.

The CDR3 is CSVEDPTGYGYTF. The DNA of the CDR3 is TGCAGCGTTGAAGACCCGACGGGCTATGGCTACACCTTC. This chain uses TRBV29-1 with TRBJ1-2; D is unresolved. The CDR3 sequence is 13 residues long. Germline CDR1 reads SQVTM; CDR2 reads ANQGSEA. Trimming took off 0 bases at V and 4 bases at J, with 9 bases between the two ends.

This clonotype was counted only a few times. V gene TRBV10-2 combines with J gene TRBJ2-6; no reliable D call. The V end lost 3 bases, the J end lost 0 bases, and 12 bases lay between the germline ends. The CDR3 is 17 amino acids. CDR1 is WSHSY and CDR2 is SAAADI in the germline V gene. This chain's CDR3 is CASSDGRISSGANVLTF. The CDR3 DNA reads as TGCGCCAGCAGTGATGGACGTATCTCCTCTGGGGCCAACGTCCTGACTTTC.